Presented here are 22 T cell receptor beta chains from one specimen sequenced in a study of blood T cell repertoires in COVID-19. Profiled with immunoSEQ multiplex PCR; TCRdb holds only in-frame clones, not every one. The sample lists 150,000 to 200,000 clones; 88% were seen once. Input material: peripheral blood. These receptors were obtained from a middle-aged man who had recovered from COVID-19.

The chain carries TRBV19 and TRBJ1-5; weak D call: TRBD1 (5 bases). CDR3 length equals 15 residues. Germline CDR1 LNHDA, CDR2 SQIVND (reference sequence). Trimming shortened V by 1 base and J by 4 bases, and 11 bases separated the two germline ends. The CDR3 is CASSIVSGGNQPQHF. As DNA, the CDR3 is TGTGCCAGTAGTATAGTATCGGGGGGGAATCAGCCCCAGCATTTT.

This chain links TRBV4-3 with TRBJ1-6; weak D call: TRBD1 (6 bases). The CDR3 has 15 residues. Trimming removed 0 bases from V and 7 bases from J, with 10 bases in between. Germline lookup yields CDR1 LGHNA and CDR2 YSLEER. This CDR3 reads CASSQDPGANSPLHF. As DNA, the CDR3 is TGCGCCAGCAGCCAAGATCCAGGGGCCAATTCACCCCTCCACTTT.

This chain uses TRBV4-3 with TRBJ2-1, with TRBD2 matching over 9 bases. The length of the CDR3 is 18 residues. Germline assignment: CDR1 LGHNA and CDR2 YSLEER. Trimming took 0 bases from V and 8 from J; bases not matched to a gene: 14. The CDR3 spells CASSQDLTSGTGMDEQFF. The CDR3 DNA is TGCGCCAGCAGCCAAGACTTGACTAGCGGAACAGGTATGGATGAGCAGTTCTTC.

Note on this clone: The germline gene is not matched at one end of the junction; a read error may be the cause. The chain is built from TRBV11-2 and TRBJ1-2, with 7 nucleotides matching TRBD1. This CDR3 comprises 11 residues. The germline V gene encodes CDR1 SGHAT and CDR2 FQNNGV. CDR3 region: CASSLRAGGLF. CDR3 nucleotide sequence: TGTGCCAGCAGCTTAAGGGCAGGGGGGCTGTTC.

The chain links TRBV29-1 to TRBJ2-3, with D possibly TRBD1 on 6 matching bases. The CDR3 loop spans 14 amino acids. Trimming removed 4 bases from V and 6 bases from J, with 17 bases in between. The germline CDR1 and CDR2 sequences are SQVTM and ANQGSEA. CDR3 in amino acids: CSVVKVLGADTQYF. Here the CDR3 DNA reads TGCAGCGTTGTCAAAGTTCTGGGGGCGGATACGCAGTATTTT.

CDR3 loop: CSASSGQETQYF. CDR3 DNA: TGCAGTGCTAGTTCAGGACAAGAGACCCAGTACTTC. The chain is built from TRBV20-1 and TRBJ2-5; D call uncertain. CDR3 length: 12 amino acids. Between the trimmed V and J ends, which lost 3 bases and 2 bases, there was a span of 7 bases. Germline V gene sequence: CDR1 DFQATT, CDR2 SNEGSKA (reference sequence).

This clone was observed once. This chain connects TRBV28 to TRBJ2-1, with 11 bases identical to TRBD2. The CDR3 is made up of 15 amino acids. In germline, CDR1 is MDHEN, CDR2 SYDVKM. After removal of 6 bases from V and 8 bases from J, the junction contained 9 bases not matched to a gene. The CDR3 DNA follows: TGTGCCAGCAGGGATATAGCGGGAGGGCTGTATGAGCAGTTCTTC. Its translation is CASRDIAGGLYEQFF.

The V and J genes are TRBV29-1 and TRBJ2-2, with a possible D match to TRBD1 (8 bases). The CDR3 runs 15 residues. Germline CDR1 reads SQVTM; CDR2 reads ANQGSEA. V was cut by 4 bases and J by 5 bases, with 17 bases left in between. The CDR3 nucleotides are TGCAGCGTTGCGGGGGGCAGGGGGCAAACCGGGGAGCTGTTTTTT. Translating gives CSVAGGRGQTGELFF.

The rearrangement links TRBV9 to TRBJ2-5; 11 nucleotides match TRBD1. Germline V gives CDR1 SGDLS, CDR2 YYNGEE. Germline trimming cut 0 bases from V and 1 base from J; bases unmatched to any gene: 5. The CDR3 spans 17 residues. CDR3 DNA: TGTGCCAGCAGCGTAGGGGGACAGGGGGGAGGCCAAGAGACCCAGTACTTC. Its protein product is CASSVGGQGGGQETQYF. The variable domain in full, completed from reference TRBV9 and TRBJ2-5, reads DSGVTQTPKHLITATGQRVTLRCSPRSGDLSVYWYQQSLDQGLQFLIQYYNGEERAKGNILERFSAQQFPDLHSELNLSSLELGDSALYFCASSVGGQGGGQETQYFGPGTRLLVL.

This chain joins TRBV3-1 (or the pseudogene TRBV3-2) and TRBJ2-7, with D tentatively TRBD1 (5 bases). CDR1 and CDR2 (germline): LGHDT, YNNKEL (reference sequence). V was clipped by 0 bases and J by 3 bases, with 12 bases between them. CDR3 length: 15 amino acids. The CDR3 DNA is TGTGCCAGCAGCCAAGATTCCGGACAAATCTACGAGCAGTACTTC. Protein sequence: CASSQDSGQIYEQYF.

This clone has a single count. In DNA, the CDR3 is TGTGCCAGCAGCTCCCTGTCGACAGGGCAGCAGTTCTTC. Translated: CASSSLSTGQQFF. This chain uses TRBV9 with TRBJ2-1, with TRBD1 identical over 7 bases. The CDR3 covers 13 residues. CDR1 is SGDLS, CDR2 YYNGEE, per germline. Germline trimming cut 4 bases from V and 11 bases from J; bases unmatched to any gene: 9.

The rearrangement joins TRBV11-2 to TRBJ1-6; D may be TRBD1 (5 bases). The CDR3 has 14 residues. The germline V and J ends were trimmed by 7 bases and 7 bases, with 14 bases remaining between them. Germline assignment: CDR1 SGHAT and CDR2 FQNNGV. The CDR3 coding sequence is TGTGCCAGCACCGCGCGGGGGAGGAATTCACCCCTCCACTTT. Translating gives CASTARGRNSPLHF.

The chain joins TRBV6-5 to TRBJ1-2; TRBD1 agrees at 9 bases. Trimming cost V 3 bases and J 7 bases; bases outside gene matches: 9. Germline values: CDR1 MNHEY, CDR2 SVGAGI. This CDR3 region has 15 residues. CDR3 loop: CASSYETGGTRGYTF. CDR3 nucleotides: TGTGCCAGCAGTTATGAGACAGGGGGGACGCGTGGCTACACCTTC.

This chain links TRBV19 with TRBJ2-7; 8 bases are a match to TRBD1. Looked up from germline, CDR1 is LNHDA and CDR2 is SQIVND (reference sequence). V lost 5 bases, J lost 7 bases, and 13 bases stayed unmatched. This CDR3 is 15 amino acids long. CDR3 sequence (DNA): TGTGCCAGTAGTCCCTACTGGACAGGGACCTGGGAGCAGTACTTC. Protein sequence: CASSPYWTGTWEQYF.

The V call is TRBV9, the J call TRBJ1-2; 7 nucleotides agree with TRBD1. Trimming removed 3 bases from V and 3 bases from J; junction bases left unmatched: 5. The CDR3 is 14 residues long. The germline V gene has CDR1 SGDLS and CDR2 YYNGEE. The DNA for the CDR3 is TGTGCCAGCAGCGCCGGACAGGCCCACTATGGCTACACCTTC. Translation: CASSAGQAHYGYTF. Full variable domain (missing parts from reference TRBV9 and TRBJ1-2): DSGVTQTPKHLITATGQRVTLRCSPRSGDLSVYWYQQSLDQGLQFLIQYYNGEERAKGNILERFSAQQFPDLHSELNLSSLELGDSALYFCASSAGQAHYGYTFGSGTRLTVV.

V and J are TRBV6-1 and TRBJ2-7; TRBD2 matches at 11 bases. The trim removed 3 bases at V and 8 bases at J, leaving 9 bases unmatched. Per germline, CDR1 MNHNS and CDR2 SASEGT. CDR3 length equals 15 residues. The CDR3 spells CASSERTSGLAKQYF. DNA for the CDR3: TGTGCCAGCAGTGAGAGGACTAGCGGGCTGGCTAAGCAGTACTTC.

V is TRBV7-7 and J is TRBJ2-7, with 8 bases matching TRBD1. The CDR3 extends over 19 amino acids. V trimming: 2 bases; J trimming: 3 bases; junction bases outside the gene matches: 18. Germline V lookup: CDR1 SSHAT, CDR2 FNYEAQ (reference sequence). CDR3 sequence reads: CASSLSNSDSTGDIYEQYF. DNA of the CDR3: TGTGCCAGCAGCTTATCTAATTCGGATTCGACAGGGGATATCTACGAGCAGTACTTC.

J is TRBJ2-2 and V is TRBV5-6; 13 nucleotides agree with TRBD2. V lost 2 bases and J lost 7; bases outside the gene matches: 5. Germline assignment: CDR1 SGHDT and CDR2 YYEEEE. This CDR3 contains 16 residues. The CDR3 loop is CASSFRTSGGVGELFF. The CDR3, as DNA: TGTGCCAGCAGCTTCCGGACTAGCGGGGGTGTCGGGGAGCTGTTTTTT.

The chain has TRBV5-1 and TRBJ2-3; a possible D gene is TRBD2 (6 bases). Trimming removed 0 bases at V and 6 bases at J, with 11 bases between. CDR3 length: 14 residues. The germline CDR1 and CDR2 sequences are SGHRS and YFSETQ. DNA of the CDR3: TGCGCCAGCAGCTTGGGCCCTGGGGGGGATACGCAGTATTTT. Protein sequence: CASSLGPGGDTQYF.

This chain joins TRBV7-2 and TRBJ1-2; 12 nucleotides match TRBD1. Trimming at V came to 5 bases and at J to 8 bases, leaving 9 bases not matched to a gene. There are 15 residues in the CDR3. CDR1 is SGHTA and CDR2 is FQGNSA in the germline V gene. Here the CDR3 reads CASSPSGQGAGGYTF. The CDR3 coding sequence is TGTGCCAGCAGCCCGTCGGGACAGGGGGCTGGAGGCTACACCTTC.

The CDR3 nucleotides read TGTGCCAGCAGTTACTCGCCTAAAACCTACGAGCAGTACTTC. Translation gives CASSYSPKTYEQYF. V is TRBV6-5 and J is TRBJ2-7; D gene ambiguous. CDR1 is MNHEY, CDR2 SVGAGI, per germline. CDR3 length: 14 residues. Trimming stripped 0 bases from V and 2 bases from J, with 8 bases between.

This clone came up once. The rearrangement uses TRBV12-3 or TRBV12-4 and TRBJ1-1; tentatively, D is TRBD1 (5 bases). V dropped 7 bases and J dropped 4 bases, with 10 bases sitting between them. The CDR3 covers 12 residues. The CDR3: CASIRGGTEAFF. As DNA, the CDR3 is TGTGCCAGCATAAGGGGAGGCACTGAAGCTTTCTTT.